These 10 T cell receptor beta chains were all obtained from the same sample, sequenced in a study of cytotoxic CD8 clonotypes in ibrutinib-treated CLL. Libraries were prepared by immunoSEQ multiplex PCR; TCRdb keeps only in-frame clonotypes and omits some of them. Seen here are roughly 250,000 clones, 70% observed once, and the top ten hold roughly 14%. Source: PBMCs, taken after 24 months of ibrutinib treatment. All receptors come from a human donor with chronic lymphocytic leukemia.

This clone was counted only a few times. The V call is TRBV5-1, the J call TRBJ1-2, with D possibly TRBD1 on 6 matching bases. The ends were cut back, 5 bases at V and 4 bases at J, with 9 bases in the middle. CDR1 and CDR2 from the germline V gene are SGHRS and YFSETQ. This CDR3 contains 12 residues. For the CDR3, the DNA is TGCGCCAGCAGGGCGACAGGCTATGGCTACACCTTC. Translated: CASRATGYGYTF.

This clone was observed a handful of times. This chain joins TRBV27 and TRBJ1-1; no clear D. Per germline, CDR1 MNHEY and CDR2 SMNVEV (reference sequence). The length of the CDR3 is 14 residues. The germline V and J ends were trimmed by 2 bases and 0 bases, with 7 bases remaining between them. CDR3 coding DNA: TGTGCCAGCAGTTTAACAGAAGTGAACACTGAAGCTTTCTTT. This gives the protein CASSLTEVNTEAFF.

The chain joins TRBV4-3 to TRBJ2-2; D remains unclear. V lost 0 bases and J lost 6, with 5 bases in between. Per the germline V gene, CDR1 is LGHNA and CDR2 is YSLEER. The CDR3 contains 13 residues. Written as DNA, the CDR3 is TGCGCCAGCAGCCAAGATATGGCCGGGGAGCTGTTTTTT. Encoded protein: CASSQDMAGELFF.

This clone was counted between two and nine times. The gene calls are TRBV6-5 and TRBJ2-3; D is uncertain. CDR3 length: 14 residues. V shed 10 bases and J shed 0 bases, with 14 bases lying between them. Germline-derived CDR1 and CDR2 are MNHEY and SVGAGI. As DNA, the CDR3 is TGTGCCACTTCGCGTGGTACTAGCACAGATACGCAGTATTTT. Translation gives CATSRGTSTDTQYF.

J is TRBJ2-1 and V is TRBV28, with a tentative D call TRBD2 (7 bases). This CDR3 spans 16 amino acids. Germline-derived CDR1 and CDR2 are MDHEN and SYDVKM. Trimming pared 8 bases from V and 2 bases from J, leaving 19 bases between. The CDR3 nucleotides are TGTGCCAGCCTAACTGGGGGGGCGACAACCTACAATGAGCAGTTCTTC. Translation: CASLTGGATTYNEQFF.

The chain uses TRBV11-2 and TRBJ2-2; D perhaps matches TRBD2 (5 bases). The CDR3 extends over 11 amino acids. V lost 5 bases and J 10 bases, leaving 8 bases between the germline ends. Germline-derived CDR1 and CDR2 are SGHAT and FQNNGV. CDR3 DNA sequence: TGTGCCAGCAGCCGAGGGAAGGAGCTGTTTTTT. Protein sequence: CASSRGKELFF. Filled out from reference TRBV11-2 and TRBJ2-2, the complete variable domain reads EAGVAQSPRYKIIEKRQSVAFWCNPISGHATLYWYQQILGQGPKLLIQFQNNGVVDDSQLPKDRFSAERLKGVDSTLKIQPAKLEDSAVYLCASSRGKELFFGEGSRLTVL.

This clone was observed once. The same CDR3 is also encoded by other DNA sequences in this sample. The rearrangement links TRBV28 to TRBJ2-6; D gene ambiguous. The CDR3 sequence is 14 residues long. CDR1 is MDHEN, CDR2 SYDVKM, per germline. V gave up 5 bases and J gave up 0 bases, with 5 bases separating them. The CDR3 DNA is TGTGCCAGCAGTCTCAGCTCTGGGGCCAACGTCCTGACTTTC. This translates into CASSLSSGANVLTF.

J is TRBJ1-2 and V is TRBV28; maybe TRBD1 (6 bases). CDR1 is MDHEN, CDR2 SYDVKM, per germline. V lost 3 bases to trimming and J lost 8 bases, with 19 bases between them. The CDR3 totals 15 residues. In DNA form, the CDR3 reads TGTGCCAGCAGTTTTCTAGGGGGATCGCTAAGGGGCTACACCTTC. Translated, it gives CASSFLGGSLRGYTF.

The chain couples TRBV9 to TRBJ1-1, with D uncertain. The CDR3 runs 12 residues. Trimming removed 0 bases at V and 3 bases at J, with 3 bases between. The germline V gene encodes CDR1 SGDLS and CDR2 YYNGEE. CDR3 sequence reads: CASSVDDTEAFF. CDR3 nucleotide sequence: TGTGCCAGCAGCGTAGACGACACTGAAGCTTTCTTT.

This clone was seen more than once but under ten times. The chain uses TRBV27 and TRBJ2-3; 9 positions match TRBD1. This CDR3 region has 15 residues. Germline CDR1 and CDR2: MNHEY and SMNVEV (reference sequence). V dropped 5 bases and J dropped 2; count of bases not matched to a gene: 5. CDR3 nucleotides: TGTGCCAGCAGTCTCCGGGACAGGGCCACAGATACGCAGTATTTT. This codes for CASSLRDRATDTQYF.